This TCR beta chain was sequenced in a study of T cells after posttransplantation cyclophosphamide. General study findings and limits: Tissue-infiltrating T cells from skin or gut overlapped little with blood T cells.

This clone was seen ten or more times. Its antigen is undetermined. Libraries were prepared by immunoSEQ multiplex PCR; TCRdb keeps only in-frame clonotypes and omits some of them. The repertoire consists of around 28,000 clones, none detected only once. Germline CDR1 SGHTS, CDR2 YDEGEE. The CDR3 runs to 14 residues. V was pared by 4 bases and J by 3 bases, with 11 bases between. Sequenced input: PBMCs. The chain recombines TRBV5-8 with TRBJ2-1; D may be TRBD2 (6 bases). This sequence was found in an older woman in good health, CMV-negative, and a related stem cell transplant donor. CDR3 protein: CASSRGGDYNEQFF. The DNA for the CDR3 is TGTGCCAGCAGCCGCGGAGGGGACTACAATGAGCAGTTCTTC.